Below, 2 T cell receptor beta chains from the same sample are listed, as sequenced in a study of cytomegalovirus exposure and HLA in healthy donors. Profiled with immunoSEQ multiplex PCR; TCRdb holds only in-frame clones, not every one. The sample consists of over 150,000 clones, about 90% of them appearing once. Sequencing was performed on PBMCs. All receptors come from a woman aged 18-35 years in good health and CMV-seropositive.

This clone was observed a handful of times. The chain links TRBV5-1 to TRBJ1-2; 7 bases are a match to TRBD1. From germline, CDR1 is SGHRS and CDR2 YFSETQ. The J segment lost 0 bases and the V segment lost 3 bases, leaving 11 bases of the junction unmatched. This CDR3 has 17 residues. The CDR3 protein is CASSSSSGTDSNYGYTF. The CDR3 DNA follows: TGCGCCAGCAGCTCCTCCTCGGGGACAGATTCTAACTATGGCTACACCTTC.

This rearrangement joins TRBV7-9 to TRBJ2-1, with TRBD2 as a possible D gene (6 bases). CDR3 length equals 16 residues. Germline V gene data show CDR1 as SEHNR and CDR2 as FQNEAQ (reference sequence). The germline V and J ends were trimmed by 2 bases and 6 bases, with 17 bases remaining between them. The CDR3 DNA sequence: TGTGCCAGCAGCTTACCCCGGGGGAGCCGGAGCAATGAGCAGTTCTTC. Protein: CASSLPRGSRSNEQFF. Full variable domain (missing parts from reference TRBV7-9 and TRBJ2-1): DTGVSQNPRHKITKRGQNVTFRCDPISEHNRLYWYRQTLGQGPEFLTYFQNEAQLEKSRLLSDRFSAERPKGSFSTLEIQRTEQGDSAMYLCASSLPRGSRSNEQFFGPGTRLTVL.